Listed here is a single T cell receptor (beta chain). The antigen is unknown. Other DNA sequences in the sample encode the same CDR3. This sample was taken from a study of beta chain features in type 1 diabetes. For the study at large: Sorted cells examined across all samples numbered some 98 million. General study points: Any PCR bias toward short templates would affect both groups alike.

By way of CD45RO/CCR7/CD25/CD127/CD95/CD27, the CD4+ regulatory, stem cell-like memory, central memory and naive cells were sorted. What was sequenced were expressed TCRB transcripts, since all of the isolated RNA had been reverse transcribed. The assay was immunoSEQ multiplex PCR, and TCRdb's table has in-frame clones only and misses some. The table has almost 350,000 clones, 6.5% to 10% seen once. The sample consisted of central memory CD4+ T cells from blood. The receptor was derived from a woman aged 18-29 years in good health.

The CDR3 region is CASSPPGGYEQYF. The DNA of the CDR3 is TGTGCCAGCTCACCCCCCGGGGGGTACGAGCAGTACTTC. The chain joins TRBV18 to TRBJ2-7; 7 bases match TRBD2. The CDR3 extends over 13 amino acids. The V segment lost 3 bases and the J segment 4 bases; nucleotides outside the gene matches: 3. CDR1 KGHSH and CDR2 LQKENI come from the germline V gene. The entire variable domain, with the rest obtained from reference TRBV18 and TRBJ2-7, is as follows: NAGVMQNPRHLVRRRGQEARLRCSPMKGHSHVYWYRQLPEEGLKFMVYLQKENIIDESGMPKERFSAEFPKEGPSILRIQQVVRGDSAAYFCASSPPGGYEQYFGPGTRLTVT.